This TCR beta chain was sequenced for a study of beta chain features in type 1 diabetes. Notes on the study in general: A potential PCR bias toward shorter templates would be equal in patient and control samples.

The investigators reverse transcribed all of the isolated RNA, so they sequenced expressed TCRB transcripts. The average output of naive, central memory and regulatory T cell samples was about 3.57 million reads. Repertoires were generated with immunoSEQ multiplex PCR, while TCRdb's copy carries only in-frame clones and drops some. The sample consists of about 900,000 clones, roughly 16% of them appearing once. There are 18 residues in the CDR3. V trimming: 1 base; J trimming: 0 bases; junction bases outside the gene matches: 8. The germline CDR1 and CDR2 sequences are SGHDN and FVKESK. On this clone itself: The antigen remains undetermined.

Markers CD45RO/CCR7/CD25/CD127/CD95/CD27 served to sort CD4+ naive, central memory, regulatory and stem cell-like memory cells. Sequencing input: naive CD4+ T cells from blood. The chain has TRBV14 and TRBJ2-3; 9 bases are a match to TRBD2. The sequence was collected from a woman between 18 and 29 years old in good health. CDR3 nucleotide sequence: TGTGCCAGCAGCCAAGTTGCGGGAGGGCCTTTCAGCACAGATACGCAGTATTTT. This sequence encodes CASSQVAGGPFSTDTQYF. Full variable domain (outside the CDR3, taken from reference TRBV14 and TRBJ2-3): EAGVTQFPSHSVIEKGQTVTLRCDPISGHDNLYWYRRVMGKEIKFLLHFVKESKQDESGMPNNRFLAERTGGTYSTLKVQPAELEDSGVYFCASSQVAGGPFSTDTQYFGPGTRLTVL.